The clone carrying this TCR beta chain was detected only a few times. This sample stems from a study of response to subunit inactivated influenza vaccine. Via MiXCR, TCRdb re-called the RT-PCR reads, giving one row per CDR3 protein. In the table there are around 600,000 distinct CDR3 sequences, about 11% of which are singletons. CDR1 and CDR2 (germline): LGHNA, YNFKEQ. V dropped 6 bases and J dropped 7; count of bases not matched to a gene: 10. This CDR3 is built from 14 residues. The same specimen was also included in a second study, on T cells expressing NK-cell markers. That study adds: What made the TCR beta cDNA was 5'RACE template switching with UMIs.

Sequencing used PBMCs from blood, obtained on the day of vaccination. This receptor was taken from a man over 45 who received an inactivated influenza vaccine. The chain employs TRBV4-2 and TRBJ2-7; 9 nucleotides line up with TRBD2. The CDR3 DNA sequence: TGTGCCAGCAGTAGGCCAGCGGGGGGTCAAGAGCAGTACTTC. It yields the protein CASSRPAGGQEQYF.